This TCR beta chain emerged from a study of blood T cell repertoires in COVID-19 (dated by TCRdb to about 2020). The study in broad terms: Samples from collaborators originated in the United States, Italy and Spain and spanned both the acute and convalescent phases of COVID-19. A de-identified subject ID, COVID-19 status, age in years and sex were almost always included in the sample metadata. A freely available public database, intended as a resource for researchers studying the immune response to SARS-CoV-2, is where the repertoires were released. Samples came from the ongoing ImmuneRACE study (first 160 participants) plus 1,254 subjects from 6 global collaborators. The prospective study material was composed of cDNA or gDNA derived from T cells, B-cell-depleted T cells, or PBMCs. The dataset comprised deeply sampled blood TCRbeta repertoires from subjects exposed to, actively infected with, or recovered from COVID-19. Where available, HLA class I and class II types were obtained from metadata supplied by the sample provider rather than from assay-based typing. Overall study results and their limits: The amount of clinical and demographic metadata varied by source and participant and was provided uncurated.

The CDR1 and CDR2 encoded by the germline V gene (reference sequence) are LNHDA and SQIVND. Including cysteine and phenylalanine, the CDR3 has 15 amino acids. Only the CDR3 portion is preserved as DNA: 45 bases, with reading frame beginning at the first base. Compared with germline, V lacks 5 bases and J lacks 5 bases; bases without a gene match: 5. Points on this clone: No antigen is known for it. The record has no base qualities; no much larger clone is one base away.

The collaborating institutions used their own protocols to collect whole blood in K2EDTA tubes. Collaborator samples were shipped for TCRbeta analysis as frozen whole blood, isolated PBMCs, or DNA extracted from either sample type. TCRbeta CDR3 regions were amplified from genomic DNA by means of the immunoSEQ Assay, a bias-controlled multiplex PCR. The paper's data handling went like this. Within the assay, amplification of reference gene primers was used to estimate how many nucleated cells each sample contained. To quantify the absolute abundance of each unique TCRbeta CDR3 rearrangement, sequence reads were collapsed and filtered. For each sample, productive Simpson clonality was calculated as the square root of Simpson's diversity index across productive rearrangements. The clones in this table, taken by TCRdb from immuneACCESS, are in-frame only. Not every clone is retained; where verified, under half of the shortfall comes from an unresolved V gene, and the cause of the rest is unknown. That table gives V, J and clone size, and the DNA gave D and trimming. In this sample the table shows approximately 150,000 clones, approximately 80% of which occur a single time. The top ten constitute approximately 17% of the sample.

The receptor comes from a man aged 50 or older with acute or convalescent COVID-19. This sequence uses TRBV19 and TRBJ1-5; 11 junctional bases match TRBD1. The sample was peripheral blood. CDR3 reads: CASSRDRGTYQPQHF. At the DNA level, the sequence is TGTGCCAGTAGTCGGGACAGGGGGACGTATCAGCCCCAGCATTTT.